This TCR beta chain is from a study of tumor-infiltrating lymphocytes in oesophageal squamous cell carcinoma. TCRdb passed the PCR reads through MiXCR, listing each CDR3 protein once. This table holds approximately 11,000 distinct CDR3 sequences, around 56% found once. Per germline, CDR1 SEHNR and CDR2 FQNEAQ (reference sequence). There are 16 residues in the CDR3. Between the trimmed V and J ends, which lost 4 bases and 9 bases, there was a span of 22 bases. The sequencing sample was made of esophageal tumor tissue. The chain joins TRBV7-9 to TRBJ2-1, with D perhaps TRBD2 (6 bases). The origin of this receptor is a male donor with esophageal squamous cell carcinoma. The chain's CDR3 is CASSSMLADTVGEQFF. DNA for the CDR3: TGTGCCAGCAGCTCTATGTTAGCGGATACAGTGGGTGAGCAGTTCTTC.